The clone carrying this T cell receptor beta chain has at least ten counts. Its antigen is not known. TCRdb processed the 5' RACE reads anew with MiXCR; each CDR3 protein has one entry. The sample lists a few hundred thousand distinct CDR3 sequences; roughly 8.3% were seen once. This sample is part of a study of T cells after yellow fever vaccination. There are 14 residues in the CDR3. Looked up from germline, CDR1 is SGHAT and CDR2 is FQNNGV. V dropped 2 bases and J dropped 1 base, with 6 bases sitting between them. Study-level findings and limits: There was a possibility that FACS-sorted repertoires contained abundant clonotypes contaminating from the bulk population.

The sample consisted of PBMCs, taken 35 to 50 days after the first yellow fever vaccination. The chain recombines TRBV11-2 with TRBJ2-1; D is uncertain. This clonotype was sampled from a man between 18 and 29 years old who received the YFV17D yellow fever vaccine. The CDR3 bases are TGTGCCAGCAGCTTAAGAGTTTCCTACAATGAGCAGTTCTTC. It translates to CASSLRVSYNEQFF.